The 18 T cell receptor beta chains listed next were all sequenced from one sample in a study of regulatory T cells in long-lasting Graves disease. Combining iRepertoire HTBI primers with Arm-PCR of CDR3 regions, the authors built TCR beta libraries. TCRdb re-analysed the multiplex PCR reads in MiXCR, keeping a single row per CDR3 protein. The sample has some 370,000 distinct CDR3 sequences, around 20% seen once; the top ten hold under 25%. Documented time point: persistent/refractory GD, antithyroid drugs over 5 years with positive TRAb. TCR sequences were obtained from RNA taken from PBMCs. The sample was peripheral blood mononuclear cells (PBMCs), taken when the disease was refractory, from a patient treated with antithyroid drugs. The receptors originated from a female donor with Graves disease.

V and J are TRBV5-1 and TRBJ2-7; TRBD1 might be the D (6 bases). V was clipped by 2 bases and J by 3 bases, with 9 bases between them. This CDR3 contains 13 residues. The germline V gene has CDR1 SGHRS and CDR2 YFSETQ. CDR3 nucleotides: TGCGCCAGCAGCTTCGAAGGGGGCTACGAGCAGTACTTC. It translates to CASSFEGGYEQYF.

The genes are TRBV20-1 and TRBJ2-1, with 8 bases matching TRBD1. This CDR3 comprises 14 residues. Germline CDR1 reads DFQATT; CDR2 reads SNEGSKA (reference sequence). V lost 5 bases, J lost 7 bases, and 10 bases stayed unmatched. CDR3 sequence: CSARDRGTRNEQFF. Written as DNA, the CDR3 is TGCAGTGCTCGCGACAGGGGTACCCGGAATGAGCAGTTCTTC.

This clonotype was counted only a few times. The rearrangement joins TRBV30 to TRBJ1-5; 10 positions agree with TRBD1. J was trimmed by 6 bases and V by 1 base; bases with no gene match: 6. The CDR3 is 15 residues long. From germline, CDR1 is GTSNPN and CDR2 SVGIG (reference sequence). The DNA of the CDR3 is TGTGCCTGGAGTGAATCCGGGACAGGGGTTCAGCCCCAGCATTTT. Protein product: CAWSESGTGVQPQHF.

This chain uses TRBV20-1 with TRBJ2-7, with D tentatively TRBD2 (5 bases). The V end lost 0 bases, the J end lost 1 base, and 16 bases lay between the germline ends. Germline V gives CDR1 DFQATT, CDR2 SNEGSKA (reference sequence). This CDR3 comprises 16 residues. CDR3 loop: CSARDVVTGRSYEQYF. CDR3 nucleotide sequence: TGCAGTGCTAGAGACGTTGTAACGGGGAGATCCTACGAGCAGTACTTC.

The chain joins TRBV7-6 to TRBJ2-2; maybe TRBD1 (6 bases). Germline CDR1 SGHVS, CDR2 FNYEAQ. V shed 5 bases and J shed 4 bases, with 29 bases lying between them. The CDR3 runs 20 residues. CDR3 bases: TGTGCCAGCAGCATATACTCCGGGACACCTCCCGGAGAGGGCACCGGGGAGCTGTTTTTT. Translated, it gives CASSIYSGTPPGEGTGELFF. Full variable domain (outside the CDR3, taken from reference TRBV7-6 and TRBJ2-2): GAGVSQSPRYKVTKRGQDVALRCDPISGHVSLYWYRQALGQGPEFLTYFNYEAQQDKSGLPNDRFSAERPEGSISTLTIQRTEQRDSAMYRCASSIYSGTPPGEGTGELFFGEGSRLTVL.

Many counts were recorded for this clonotype. The chain joins TRBV28 to TRBJ2-2, with TRBD2 matching over 8 bases. The V gene end was trimmed by 3 bases and the J gene end by 1 base; junction bases not matched to a gene: 16. The CDR3 contains 20 residues. Germline CDR1 is MDHEN and CDR2 is SYDVKM. In DNA, the CDR3 is TGTGCCAGCAGTTTCCCATCCGCCACCGGGAGGGCCAAGAACACCGGGGAGCTGTTTTTT. This gives the protein CASSFPSATGRAKNTGELFF.

A few counts support this clonotype. This sequence joins TRBV6-1 and TRBJ1-6, with 9 positions matching TRBD1. Germline trimming cut 7 bases from V and 9 bases from J; bases unmatched to any gene: 10. The CDR3 consists of 15 residues. CDR1 and CDR2 from the germline V gene are MNHNS and SASEGT. The CDR3 spells CASKARTGEISPLHF. The CDR3 DNA reads TGTGCCAGCAAGGCGCGGACAGGGGAAATTTCACCCCTCCACTTT.

This clonotype came up many times. The chain uses TRBV6-5 and TRBJ1-2; D ambiguous. Trimming removed 4 bases at V and 13 bases at J, with 19 bases between. In germline, CDR1 is MNHEY, CDR2 SVGAGI. CDR3 length: 13 amino acids. This CDR3 is CASSSPAKGLTTF. CDR3 bases: TGTGCCAGCAGTTCCCCGGCTAAAGGGCTCACCACCTTC.

A remark on this clonotype: A much larger clonotype is one base distant, so this may be a read error. The genes are TRBV6-1 and TRBJ2-4, with D possibly matching TRBD2 (5 bases). Germline CDR1 MNHNS, CDR2 SASEGT. The CDR3 totals 12 residues. For the CDR3, the DNA is TGTGCCAGCGGTGGAGGAATAAACATTCGGTACTTC. It translates to CASGGGINIRYF.

This clonotype occurred many times. The V gene is TRBV7-2, the J gene TRBJ2-5; the D call may be TRBD1 or TRBD2 (5 bases each). From germline, CDR1 is SGHTA and CDR2 FQGNSA. V gave up 2 bases and J gave up 5 bases, with 12 bases separating them. The CDR3 is 14 amino acids. The chain's CDR3 is CASSLKVGRETQYF. The CDR3, as DNA: TGTGCCAGCAGCTTAAAGGTGGGACGGGAGACCCAGTACTTC. Together with reference TRBV7-2 and TRBJ2-5, the CDR3 gives the full variable domain: GAGVSQSPSNKVTEKGKDVELRCDPISGHTALYWYRQSLGQGLEFLIYFQGNSAPDKSGLPSDRFSAERTGGSVSTLTIQRTQQEDSAVYLCASSLKVGRETQYFGPGTRLLVL.

This sequence joins TRBV3-1 and TRBJ1-5; D remains ambiguous. V lost 0 bases and J lost 6, with 6 bases in between. CDR3 length equals 13 residues. In germline, CDR1 is LGHDT, CDR2 YNNKEL (reference sequence). Here the CDR3 reads CASSQDIGQPQHF. For the CDR3, the DNA is TGTGCCAGCAGCCAAGATATCGGTCAGCCCCAGCATTTT.

The chain combines TRBV5-1 with TRBJ1-1, with D uncertain. The length of the CDR3 is 15 residues. Germline V gene data show CDR1 as SGHRS and CDR2 as YFSETQ. V dropped 1 base and J dropped 5 bases, with 15 bases sitting between them. CDR3 bases: TGCGCCAGCAGCTTGACAAACGGGGTTGGAACTGAAGCTTTCTTT. Protein product: CASSLTNGVGTEAFF.

The chain carries TRBV27 and TRBJ1-1; D call uncertain. The CDR3 totals 15 residues. The germline V and J ends were trimmed by 0 bases and 0 bases, with 8 bases remaining between them. Germline CDR1 and CDR2: MNHEY and SMNVEV (reference sequence). The DNA for the CDR3 is TGTGCCAGCAGTTTATCCAGTGGAATGAACACTGAAGCTTTCTTT. Its protein is CASSLSSGMNTEAFF.

The J gene is TRBJ1-6, the V gene TRBV19; 10 bases line up with TRBD1. Germline V gives CDR1 LNHDA, CDR2 SQIVND (reference sequence). The CDR3 extends over 14 amino acids. V lost 4 bases, J lost 9 bases, and 3 bases stayed unmatched. Here the CDR3 reads CASSTGQGSSPLHF. In DNA form, the CDR3 reads TGTGCCAGTAGTACGGGACAGGGGAGTTCACCCCTCCACTTT.

This chain connects TRBV7-2 to TRBJ2-7, with D perhaps assigned TRBD1 or TRBD2 (5 bases each). With 3 bases removed from V and 2 bases from J, the gap between germline ends came to 11 bases. The germline V gene encodes CDR1 SGHTA and CDR2 FQGNSA. The CDR3 extends over 14 amino acids. The CDR3 DNA follows: TGTGCCAGCAGCTTCACTAGGGGAGCCTACGAGCAGTACTTC. This translates into CASSFTRGAYEQYF.

This clonotype was seen a handful of times. The chain employs TRBV20-1 and TRBJ1-3; D is unresolved. V lost 5 bases and J lost 0, with 11 bases in between. The CDR3 covers 14 residues. CDR1 is DFQATT and CDR2 is SNEGSKA in the germline V gene (reference sequence). CDR3 DNA: TGCAGTGCTCGACAAATTAACTCTGGAAACACCATATATTTT. It yields the protein CSARQINSGNTIYF.

This clonotype was counted at least ten times. The chain combines TRBV12-3 or TRBV12-4 with TRBJ2-5; 10 nucleotides match TRBD2. V lost 2 bases, J lost 5 bases, and 5 bases stayed unmatched. The CDR3 is 15 amino acids. CDR3 loop: CASSLLAGVGETQYF. The CDR3 coding sequence is TGTGCCAGCAGTTTACTAGCGGGGGTTGGTGAGACCCAGTACTTC.

This clonotype was detected only a few times. The J gene is TRBJ2-4, the V gene TRBV20-1, with D unclear. The CDR3 loop spans 15 amino acids. The germline V gene has CDR1 DFQATT and CDR2 SNEGSKA (reference sequence). Trimming left V 1 base short and J 1 base short, with 11 bases between. The DNA for the CDR3 is TGCAGTGCTAGAGTACAGAGAAGGGCCAAAAACATTCAGTACTTC. It translates to CSARVQRRAKNIQYF.